Below, one T cell receptor (beta chain) is given with its context. Its specificity is unknown. The J segment lost 4 bases and the V segment lost 5 bases, leaving 10 bases of the junction unmatched. Looked up from germline, CDR1 is PRHDT and CDR2 is FYEKMQ (reference sequence). There are 15 residues in the CDR3. The data originate from a study of shared clonotypes between healthy human individuals. Study conclusions and caveats: The study found about 5.1% of naive CD4 clonotypes shared across a few donors. Clonotype sharing across donors was expected to vary with sequencing depth. The sampled material consisted only of blood, and tissue repertoires are likely to differ. Represented diversity (both genetic and exposure-history) was limited by the small number of donors.

Assay: immunoSEQ multiplex PCR; the TCRdb copy retains only in-frame clones and omits some. This sample has under 2,500,000 clones, with approximately 94% found just once. The J gene is TRBJ1-1, the V gene TRBV13; 7 bases line up with TRBD1. The specimen was naive CD4+ T cells sorted from blood. Subset noted: CD45RA+ positively selected. The sequence came from a man aged 18 to 29 in good health. Here the CDR3 reads CASSPHRGGSTEAFF. In DNA, the CDR3 is TGTGCCAGCAGCCCCCACAGGGGCGGGAGCACTGAAGCTTTCTTT. Full variable domain (rest looked up from reference TRBV13 and TRBJ1-1): AAGVIQSPRHLIKEKRETATLKCYPIPRHDTVYWYQQGPGQDPQFLISFYEKMQSDKGSIPDRFSAQQFSDYHSELNMSSLELGDSALYFCASSPHRGGSTEAFFGQGTRLTVV.